The rows below give T cell receptor beta chains drawn from one sample of a study of shared clonotypes between healthy human individuals. The method was immunoSEQ multiplex PCR; TCRdb's version includes in-frame clones alone and lacks a portion of them. Found here are about 690,000 clones, roughly 91% of them singletons; the top ten hold 34%. Source material: memory CD8+ T cells from PBMCs. The source is a man between 18 and 29 years old in good health. Some clones in this sample may be carry-over from other donors' samples. Each CDR3 is given with its conserved first and last residue. A D gene is named only where the DNA matches it firmly. Some rows mark clone size as missing; the rest say once, few, many or name a class of expanded clone.

d_call,v_call,clone_size,j_call,cdr3_aa,cdr3_nt
NA,TRBV5-1,NA,TRBJ2-1,CASSLRAEQFF,TGCGCCAGCAGCTTGCGGGCTGAGCAGTTCTTC
TRBD2,TRBV5-1,NA,TRBJ2-1,CASSFIAGGPFRFF,TGCGCCAGCAGCTTTATAGCGGGAGGGCCTTTTCGGTTCTTC
TRBD1,TRBV28,NA,TRBJ1-1,CASTLQGWDTEAFF,TGTGCCAGCACCCTACAGGGGTGGGACACTGAAGCTTTCTTT
NA,TRBV19,once,TRBJ1-1,CASSIQGEAFF,TGTGCCAGTAGTATTCAGGGTGAAGCTTTCTTT
NA,TRBV7-9,once,TRBJ2-5,CATTPVQETQYF,TGTGCCACCACACCGGTCCAAGAGACCCAGTACTTC
NA,TRBV9,NA,TRBJ2-1,CASSVGGALSYNEQFF,TGTGCCAGCAGCGTAGGAGGGGCCCTCTCCTACAATGAGCAGTTCTTC
NA,TRBV7-8,NA,TRBJ2-2,CASSFSESGELFF,TGTGCCAGCAGCTTCAGCGAGAGCGGGGAGCTGTTTTTT
TRBD1,TRBV28,few,TRBJ2-1,CASTPGQGDNEQFF,TGTGCCAGCACACCGGGACAGGGGGACAATGAGCAGTTCTTC
NA,TRBV7-9,once,TRBJ1-2,CASSPKVGFSYGYTF,TGTGCCAGCAGCCCCAAGGTGGGGTTCTCGTATGGCTACACCTTC
TRBD1,TRBV5-1,NA,TRBJ2-1,CASSSLFRRTGGNEQFF,TGCGCCAGCAGCTCCTTGTTCAGGCGGACAGGCGGCAATGAGCAGTTCTTC
NA,TRBV15,NA,TRBJ2-7,CATSREKNSNYEQYF,TGTGCCACCAGCAGAGAAAAGAACAGTAACTACGAGCAGTACTTC
TRBD1,TRBV7-9,NA,TRBJ1-1,CASSPREGAVENTEAFF,TGTGCCAGCAGCCCCCGGGAGGGGGCAGTGGAGAACACTGAAGCTTTCTTT
NA,TRBV9,NA,TRBJ2-1,CASSANNEQFF,TGTGCCAGCAGCGCAAACAATGAGCAGTTCTTC
TRBD1,TRBV9,NA,TRBJ1-4,CASSAGGQGNEKLFF,TGTGCCAGCAGCGCCGGGGGACAGGGGAATGAAAAACTGTTTTTT
TRBD1,TRBV10-3,NA,TRBJ1-2,CAIRSLVTGVDGYTF,TGTGCCATCAGAAGTCTTGTAACAGGGGTGGATGGCTACACCTTC
NA,TRBV28,NA,TRBJ2-7,CASSSIYEQYF,TGTGCCAGCAGTAGTATTTACGAGCAGTACTTC
TRBD2,TRBV2,NA,TRBJ2-1,CASSRLAGPTDEQFF,TGTGCCAGCAGTCGACTAGCGGGGCCTACGGATGAGCAGTTCTTC
NA,TRBV14,NA,TRBJ1-2,CASSQTGTVLHGYTF,TGTGCCAGCAGCCAGACCGGGACGGTGTTACATGGCTACACCTTC
NA,TRBV2,NA,TRBJ2-5,CASGPGQTQETQYF,TGTGCCAGCGGCCCGGGACAAACCCAAGAGACCCAGTACTTC
TRBD1,TRBV7-9,NA,TRBJ2-7,CASSSRTGVVEQYF,TGTGCCAGCAGCTCGAGGACAGGGGTGGTCGAGCAGTACTTC
TRBD1,TRBV7-9,NA,TRBJ2-7,CASTPSGQGYEQYF,TGTGCCAGCACCCCGTCAGGACAGGGCTACGAGCAGTACTTC
NA,TRBV4-1,NA,TRBJ2-3,CASSQVFGHTQYF,TGCGCCAGCAGCCAAGTGTTCGGACATACGCAGTATTTT
TRBD2,TRBV7-2,NA,TRBJ2-7,CASSLLAGDYEQYF,TGTGCCAGCAGCTTACTAGCGGGGGATTACGAGCAGTACTTC
NA,TRBV19,NA,TRBJ2-3,CASSMSSGTQYF,TGTGCCAGTAGTATGTCCTCCGGTACGCAGTATTTT